These 5 T cell receptor beta chains were sequenced from one sample in a study of cytomegalovirus exposure and HLA in healthy donors. Libraries were prepared by immunoSEQ multiplex PCR; TCRdb keeps only in-frame clonotypes and omits some of them. The sample includes about 400,000 clones, about nine tenths seen only once; the top ten take 0.83%. Sequenced: PBMCs. These receptors were taken from a woman under 30 in good health and CMV-seronegative.

V usage is TRBV28 and J usage is TRBJ2-7, with 8 bases that match TRBD1. Germline-derived CDR1 and CDR2 are MDHEN and SYDVKM. J gave up 4 bases and V 5 bases, and 7 bases lay outside the gene matches. The CDR3 is made up of 14 amino acids. CDR3 in amino acids: CASSRGQGLYEQYF. CDR3 nucleotide sequence: TGTGCCAGCAGTAGAGGACAGGGATTGTACGAGCAGTACTTC.

The rearrangement uses TRBV28 and TRBJ2-7, with 12 bases aligning to TRBD1. Germline V lookup: CDR1 MDHEN, CDR2 SYDVKM. CDR3 size: 16 residues. Unmatched junction bases numbered 10, after V lost 5 bases and J lost 5 bases. CDR3 coding DNA: TGTGCCAGCAGTCTCCGTGGCGGGACAGGGGGCCACGAGCAGTACTTC. This sequence encodes CASSLRGGTGGHEQYF. Based on the CDR3 plus reference TRBV28 and TRBJ2-7, the full variable domain is DVKVTQSSRYLVKRTGEKVFLECVQDMDHENMFWYRQDPGLGLRLIYFSYDVKMKEKGDIPEGYSVSREKKERFSLILESASTNQTSMYLCASSLRGGTGGHEQYFGPGTRLTVT.

This chain links TRBV7-9 with TRBJ1-2, with D possibly TRBD1 on 5 matching bases. Germline loops: CDR1 SEHNR, CDR2 FQNEAQ (reference sequence). Trimming removed 5 bases from V and 3 bases from J, with 25 bases in between. The CDR3 extends over 18 amino acids. The CDR3 here is CASSPWWQGLNYHYGYTF. CDR3 bases: TGTGCCAGCAGCCCCTGGTGGCAGGGATTAAACTACCACTATGGCTACACCTTC.

The genes are TRBV6-5 and TRBJ1-6, with a possible D match to TRBD1 (5 bases). Deletions cut 4 bases from V and 9 bases from J, with 16 bases between. Germline CDR1 reads MNHEY; CDR2 reads SVGAGI. This CDR3 comprises 15 residues. DNA for the CDR3: TGTGCCAGCAGTTCCGGTTCGCAGGGTGGTTCACCCCTCCACTTT. Protein product: CASSSGSQGGSPLHF.

The chain joins TRBV27 to TRBJ2-7, with D possibly being TRBD2 (7 bases). V lost 5 bases, J lost 3 bases, and 17 bases lay in between. Germline CDR1 and CDR2: MNHEY and SMNVEV (reference sequence). CDR3 length: 15 amino acids. The CDR3 nucleotides are TGTGCCAGCAGTCCATTGGGGAGGGGGGGCTACGAGCAGTACTTC. Encoded protein: CASSPLGRGGYEQYF.